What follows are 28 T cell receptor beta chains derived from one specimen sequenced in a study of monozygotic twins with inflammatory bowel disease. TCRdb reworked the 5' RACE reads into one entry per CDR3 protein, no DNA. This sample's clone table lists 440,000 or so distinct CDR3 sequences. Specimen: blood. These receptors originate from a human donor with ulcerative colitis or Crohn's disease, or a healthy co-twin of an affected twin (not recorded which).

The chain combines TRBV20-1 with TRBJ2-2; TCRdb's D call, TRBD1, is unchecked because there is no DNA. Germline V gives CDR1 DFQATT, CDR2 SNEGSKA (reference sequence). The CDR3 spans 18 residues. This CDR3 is CSARDEPGISLNTGELFF.

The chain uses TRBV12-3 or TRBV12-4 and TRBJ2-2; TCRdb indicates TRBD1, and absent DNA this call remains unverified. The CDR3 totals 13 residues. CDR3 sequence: CATLQGNTGELFF.

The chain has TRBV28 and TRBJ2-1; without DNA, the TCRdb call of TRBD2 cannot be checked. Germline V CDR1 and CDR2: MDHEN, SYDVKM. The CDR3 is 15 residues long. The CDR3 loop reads CASAGGTSWVDEQFF. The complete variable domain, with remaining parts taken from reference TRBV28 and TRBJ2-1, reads DVKVTQSSRYLVKRTGEKVFLECVQDMDHENMFWYRQDPGLGLRLIYFSYDVKMKEKGDIPEGYSVSREKKERFSLILESASTNQTSMYLCASAGGTSWVDEQFFGPGTRLTVL.

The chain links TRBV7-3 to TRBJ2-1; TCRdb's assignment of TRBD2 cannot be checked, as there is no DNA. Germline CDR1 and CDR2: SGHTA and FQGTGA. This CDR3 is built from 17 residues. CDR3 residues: CASSSGLAGGSYNEQFF.

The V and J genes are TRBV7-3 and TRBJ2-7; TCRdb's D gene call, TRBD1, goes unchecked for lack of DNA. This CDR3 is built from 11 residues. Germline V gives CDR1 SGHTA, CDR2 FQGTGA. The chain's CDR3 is CASSLGGRQYF.

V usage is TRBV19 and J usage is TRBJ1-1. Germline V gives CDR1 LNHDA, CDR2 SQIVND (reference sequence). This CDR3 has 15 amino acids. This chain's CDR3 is CASRGRSGGWTEAFF.

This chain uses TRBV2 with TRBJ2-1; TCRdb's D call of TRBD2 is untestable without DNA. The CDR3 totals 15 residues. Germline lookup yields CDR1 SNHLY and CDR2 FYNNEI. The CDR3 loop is CASSEVGLFYNEQFF.

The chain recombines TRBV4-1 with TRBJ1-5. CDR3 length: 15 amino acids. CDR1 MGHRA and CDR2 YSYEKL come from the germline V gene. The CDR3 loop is CASSQVLYSNQPQHF.

CDR3 loop: CASSLALLGPGGTEAFF. The V gene is TRBV7-2, the J gene TRBJ1-1; TCRdb returns TRBD1, unconfirmable since there is no DNA. The CDR3 contains 17 residues. CDR1 and CDR2 from the germline V gene are SGHTA and FQGNSA. The full variable domain, completed using reference TRBV7-2 and TRBJ1-1, is GAGVSQSPSNKVTEKGKDVELRCDPISGHTALYWYRQSLGQGLEFLIYFQGNSAPDKSGLPSDRFSAERTGGSVSTLTIQRTQQEDSAVYLCASSLALLGPGGTEAFFGQGTRLTVV.

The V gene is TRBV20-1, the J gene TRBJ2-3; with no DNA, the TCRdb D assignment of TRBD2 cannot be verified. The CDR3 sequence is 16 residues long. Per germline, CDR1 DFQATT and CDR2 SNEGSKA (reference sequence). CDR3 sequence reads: CSAPTSGRAWIDTQYF.

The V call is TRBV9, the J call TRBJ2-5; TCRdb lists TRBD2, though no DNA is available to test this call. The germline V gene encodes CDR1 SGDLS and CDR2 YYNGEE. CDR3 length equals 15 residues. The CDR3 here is CASSVSSGRGETQYF.

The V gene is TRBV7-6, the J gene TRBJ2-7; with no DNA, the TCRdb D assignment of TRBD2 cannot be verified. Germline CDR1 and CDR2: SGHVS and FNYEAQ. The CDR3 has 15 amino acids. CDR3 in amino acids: CASSLRSGLSYEQYF.

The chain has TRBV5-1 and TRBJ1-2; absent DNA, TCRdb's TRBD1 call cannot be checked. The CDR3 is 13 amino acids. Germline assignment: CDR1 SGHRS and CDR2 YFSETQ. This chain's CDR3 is CASSLNAGYGYTF.

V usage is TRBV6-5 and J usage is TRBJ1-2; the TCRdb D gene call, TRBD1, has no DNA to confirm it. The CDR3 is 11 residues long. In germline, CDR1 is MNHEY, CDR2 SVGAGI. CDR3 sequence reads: CASRGAHGYTF.

The CDR3 reads CASKGLGDTQYF. V is TRBV2 and J is TRBJ2-3; TCRdb lists TRBD1, though no DNA is available to test this call. The CDR3 is made up of 12 amino acids. Germline-derived CDR1 and CDR2 are SNHLY and FYNNEI. Looking up the rest from reference TRBV2 and TRBJ2-3 gives the full variable domain: EPEVTQTPSHQVTQMGQEVILRCVPISNHLYFYWYRQILGQKVEFLVSFYNNEISEKSEIFDDQFSVERPDGSNFTLKIRSTKLEDSAMYFCASKGLGDTQYFGPGTRLTVL.

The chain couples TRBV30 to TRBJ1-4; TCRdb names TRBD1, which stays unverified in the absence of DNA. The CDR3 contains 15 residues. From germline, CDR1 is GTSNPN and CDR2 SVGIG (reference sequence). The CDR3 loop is CAWSAGTGRTEKLFF.

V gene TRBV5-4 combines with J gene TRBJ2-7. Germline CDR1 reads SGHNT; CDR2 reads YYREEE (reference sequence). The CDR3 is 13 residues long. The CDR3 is CASSWALRNEQYF.

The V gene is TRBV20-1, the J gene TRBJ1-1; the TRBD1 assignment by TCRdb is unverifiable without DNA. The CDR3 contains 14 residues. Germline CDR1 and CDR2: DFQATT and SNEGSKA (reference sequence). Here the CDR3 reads CSALGGTVGTEAFF.

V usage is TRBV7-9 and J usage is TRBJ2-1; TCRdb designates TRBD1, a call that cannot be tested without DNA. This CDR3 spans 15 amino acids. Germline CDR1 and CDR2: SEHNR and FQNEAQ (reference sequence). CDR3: CASSFGAGRGHEQFF.

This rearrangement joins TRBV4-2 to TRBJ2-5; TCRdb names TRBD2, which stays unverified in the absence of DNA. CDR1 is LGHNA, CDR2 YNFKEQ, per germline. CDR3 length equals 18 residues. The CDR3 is CASSQGVSEAGLRGTQYF.

The CDR3 spells CASSPQGAYEQYF. This sequence joins TRBV19 and TRBJ2-7; TCRdb reports TRBD1, a call that lacks DNA to check it against. CDR1 and CDR2 from the germline V gene are LNHDA and SQIVND (reference sequence). The CDR3 covers 13 residues. The full variable domain, with the rest looked up from reference TRBV19 and TRBJ2-7, is DGGITQSPKYLFRKEGQNVTLSCEQNLNHDAMYWYRQDPGQGLRLIYYSQIVNDFQKGDIAEGYSVSREKKESFPLTVTSAQKNPTAFYLCASSPQGAYEQYFGPGTRLTVT.

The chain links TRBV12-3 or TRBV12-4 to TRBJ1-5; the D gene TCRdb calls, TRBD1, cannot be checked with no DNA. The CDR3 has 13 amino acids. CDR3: CAIGRMSNQPQHF.

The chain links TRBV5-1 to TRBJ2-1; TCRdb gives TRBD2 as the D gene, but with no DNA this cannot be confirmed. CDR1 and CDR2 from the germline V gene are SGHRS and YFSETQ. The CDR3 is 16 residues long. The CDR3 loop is CASSLAVAGPYNEQFF.

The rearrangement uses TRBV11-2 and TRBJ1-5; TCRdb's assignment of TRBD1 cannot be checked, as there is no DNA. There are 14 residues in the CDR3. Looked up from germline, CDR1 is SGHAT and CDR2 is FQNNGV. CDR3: CASSGSGGDQPQHF. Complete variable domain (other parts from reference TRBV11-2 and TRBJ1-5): EAGVAQSPRYKIIEKRQSVAFWCNPISGHATLYWYQQILGQGPKLLIQFQNNGVVDDSQLPKDRFSAERLKGVDSTLKIQPAKLEDSAVYLCASSGSGGDQPQHFGDGTRLSIL.

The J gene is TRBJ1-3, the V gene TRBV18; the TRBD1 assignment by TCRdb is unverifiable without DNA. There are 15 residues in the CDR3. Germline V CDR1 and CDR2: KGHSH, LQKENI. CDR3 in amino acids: CASSLGQPSGNTIYF.

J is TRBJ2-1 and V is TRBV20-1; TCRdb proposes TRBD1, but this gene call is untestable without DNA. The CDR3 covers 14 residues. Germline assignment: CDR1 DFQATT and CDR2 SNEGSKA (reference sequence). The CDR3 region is CSARKGVRYNEQFF.

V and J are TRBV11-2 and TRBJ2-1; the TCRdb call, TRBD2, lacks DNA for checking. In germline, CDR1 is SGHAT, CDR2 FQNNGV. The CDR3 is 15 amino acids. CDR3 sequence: CASSIERGTYNEQFF.

CDR3 sequence: CASSPPGTSGNPLNEQFF. The chain employs TRBV5-1 and TRBJ2-1; lacking DNA, the TRBD2 call made by TCRdb goes unchecked. The CDR3 totals 18 residues. Germline assignment: CDR1 SGHRS and CDR2 YFSETQ.